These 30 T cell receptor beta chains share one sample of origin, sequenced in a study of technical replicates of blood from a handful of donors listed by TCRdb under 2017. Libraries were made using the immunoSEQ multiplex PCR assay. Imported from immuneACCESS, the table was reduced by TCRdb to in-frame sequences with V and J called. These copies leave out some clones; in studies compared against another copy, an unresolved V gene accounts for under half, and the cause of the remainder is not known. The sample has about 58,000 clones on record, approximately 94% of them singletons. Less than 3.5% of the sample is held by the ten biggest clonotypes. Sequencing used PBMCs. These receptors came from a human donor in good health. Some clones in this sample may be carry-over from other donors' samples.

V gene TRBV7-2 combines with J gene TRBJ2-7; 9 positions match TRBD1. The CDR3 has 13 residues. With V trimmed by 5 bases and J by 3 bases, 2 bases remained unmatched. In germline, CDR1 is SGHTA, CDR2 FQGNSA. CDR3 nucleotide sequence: TGTGCCAGCAGCCCGACAGGGGGCTACGAGCAGTACTTC. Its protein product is CASSPTGGYEQYF.

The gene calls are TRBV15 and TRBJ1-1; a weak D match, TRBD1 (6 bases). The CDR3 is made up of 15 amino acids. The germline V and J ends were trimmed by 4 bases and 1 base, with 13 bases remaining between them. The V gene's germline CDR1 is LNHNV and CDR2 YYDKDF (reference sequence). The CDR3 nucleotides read TGTGCCACCAGCACCCGGGGAGGGGGGAACACTGAAGCTTTCTTT. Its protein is CATSTRGGGNTEAFF.

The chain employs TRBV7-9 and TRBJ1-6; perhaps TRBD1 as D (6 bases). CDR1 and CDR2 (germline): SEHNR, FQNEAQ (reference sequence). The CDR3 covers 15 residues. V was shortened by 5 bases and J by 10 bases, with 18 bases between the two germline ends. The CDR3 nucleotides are TGTGCCAGCAGCGCACGGCAAGGGGGAAGGTCACCCCTCCACTTT. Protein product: CASSARQGGRSPLHF.

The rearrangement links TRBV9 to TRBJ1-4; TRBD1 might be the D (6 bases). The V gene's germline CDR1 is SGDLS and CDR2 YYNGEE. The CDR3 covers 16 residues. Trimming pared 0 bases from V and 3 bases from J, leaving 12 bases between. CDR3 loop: CASSVGNRASNEKLFF. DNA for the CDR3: TGTGCCAGCAGCGTAGGGAACAGGGCCTCTAATGAAAAACTGTTTTTT.

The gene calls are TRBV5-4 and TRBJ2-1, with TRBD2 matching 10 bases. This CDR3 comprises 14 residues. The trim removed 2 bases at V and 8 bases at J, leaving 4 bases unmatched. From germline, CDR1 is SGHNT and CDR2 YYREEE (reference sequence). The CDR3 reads CASSFSSGSDEQFF. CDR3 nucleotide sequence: TGTGCCAGCAGCTTTTCTAGCGGGAGTGATGAGCAGTTCTTC. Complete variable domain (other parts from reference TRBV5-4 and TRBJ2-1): ETGVTQSPTHLIKTRGQQVTLRCSSQSGHNTVSWYQQALGQGPQFIFQYYREEENGRGNFPPRFSGLQFPNYSSELNVNALELDDSALYLCASSFSSGSDEQFFGPGTRLTVL.

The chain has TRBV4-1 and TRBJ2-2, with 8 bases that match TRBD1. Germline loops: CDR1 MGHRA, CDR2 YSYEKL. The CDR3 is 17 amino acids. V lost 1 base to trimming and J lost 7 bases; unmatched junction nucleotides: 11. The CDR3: CASSQVGYRGEGGELFF. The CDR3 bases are TGCGCCAGCAGCCAAGTGGGCTACAGGGGGGAAGGCGGGGAGCTGTTTTTT.

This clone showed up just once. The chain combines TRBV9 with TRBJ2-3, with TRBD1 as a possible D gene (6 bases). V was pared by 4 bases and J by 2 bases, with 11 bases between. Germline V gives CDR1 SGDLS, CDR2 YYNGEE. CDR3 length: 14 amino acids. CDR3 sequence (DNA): TGTGCCAGCAGCCCCCGGACAGCCACAGATACGCAGTATTTT. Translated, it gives CASSPRTATDTQYF.

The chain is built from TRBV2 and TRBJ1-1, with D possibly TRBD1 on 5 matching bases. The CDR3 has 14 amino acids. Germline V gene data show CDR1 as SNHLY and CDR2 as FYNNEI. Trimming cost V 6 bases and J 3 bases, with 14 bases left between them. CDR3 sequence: CASSDSQGYTEAFF. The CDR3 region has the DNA TGTGCCAGCAGCGACAGCCAAGGGTACACTGAAGCTTTCTTT.

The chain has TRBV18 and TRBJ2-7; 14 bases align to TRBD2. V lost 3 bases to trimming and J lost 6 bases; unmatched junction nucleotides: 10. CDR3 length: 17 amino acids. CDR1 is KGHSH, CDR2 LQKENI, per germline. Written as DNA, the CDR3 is TGTGCCAGCTCACCGGGGACTAGCGGGAGAGGGTCTGTCGAGCAGTACTTC. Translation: CASSPGTSGRGSVEQYF.

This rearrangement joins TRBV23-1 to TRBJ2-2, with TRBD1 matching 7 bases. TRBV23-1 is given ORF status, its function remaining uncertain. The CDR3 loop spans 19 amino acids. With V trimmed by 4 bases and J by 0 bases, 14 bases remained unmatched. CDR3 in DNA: TGCGCCAGCAGTCGACAGGGACCTAGTCGTCGCGCGAACACCGGGGAGCTGTTTTTT. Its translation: CASSRQGPSRRANTGELFF.

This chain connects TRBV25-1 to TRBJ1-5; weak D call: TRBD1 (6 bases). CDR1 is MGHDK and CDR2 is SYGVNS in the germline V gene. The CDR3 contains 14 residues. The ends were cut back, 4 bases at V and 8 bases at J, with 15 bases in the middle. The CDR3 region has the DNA TGTGCCAGCAGTGCTGACAGGTTCCACGAGCCCCAGCATTTT. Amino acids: CASSADRFHEPQHF.

The CDR3 reads CASSSREGRAGELFF. The CDR3 DNA reads TGTGCCAGCAGCTCCCGGGAGGGCCGGGCCGGGGAGCTGTTTTTT. The chain is built from TRBV7-8 and TRBJ2-2; 8 nucleotides match TRBD2. The germline CDR1 and CDR2 sequences are SGHVS and FQNEAQ. V lost 4 bases, J lost 6 bases, and 7 bases stayed unmatched. The CDR3 sequence is 15 residues long.

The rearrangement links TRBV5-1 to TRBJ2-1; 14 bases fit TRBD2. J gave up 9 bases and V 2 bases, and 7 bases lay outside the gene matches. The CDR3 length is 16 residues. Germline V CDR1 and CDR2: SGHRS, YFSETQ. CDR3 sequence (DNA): TGCGCCAGCAGCTTACCGGGACTAGCGGGGGAGGGTGAGCAGTTCTTC. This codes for CASSLPGLAGEGEQFF.

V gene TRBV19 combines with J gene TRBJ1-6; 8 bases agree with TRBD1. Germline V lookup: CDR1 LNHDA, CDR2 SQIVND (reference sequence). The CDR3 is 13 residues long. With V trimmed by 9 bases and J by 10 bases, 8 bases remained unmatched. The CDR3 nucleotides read TGTGCCAGGACAGGGGATTCGGGCTCACCCCTCCACTTT. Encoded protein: CARTGDSGSPLHF.

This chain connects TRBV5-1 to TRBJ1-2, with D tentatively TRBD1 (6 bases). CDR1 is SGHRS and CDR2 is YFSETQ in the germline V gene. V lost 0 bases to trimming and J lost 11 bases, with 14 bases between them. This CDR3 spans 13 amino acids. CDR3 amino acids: CASSLVGALTYTF. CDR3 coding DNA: TGCGCCAGCAGCTTGGTGGGGGCGCTTACTTACACCTTC.

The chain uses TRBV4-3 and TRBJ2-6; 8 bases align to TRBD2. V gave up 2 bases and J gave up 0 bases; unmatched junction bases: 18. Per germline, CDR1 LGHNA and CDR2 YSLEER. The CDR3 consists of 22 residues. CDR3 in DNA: TGCGCCAGCAGCCAACGATCGGCTAGCGGGTTGTCCAACTTCTCTGGGGCCAACGTCCTGACTTTC. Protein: CASSQRSASGLSNFSGANVLTF.

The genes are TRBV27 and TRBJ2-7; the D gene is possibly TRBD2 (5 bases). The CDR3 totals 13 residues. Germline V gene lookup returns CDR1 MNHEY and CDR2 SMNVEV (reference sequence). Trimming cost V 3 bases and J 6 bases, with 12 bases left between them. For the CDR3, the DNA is TGTGCCAGCAGTTTTAGCGAGGTGGGCGAGCAGTACTTC. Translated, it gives CASSFSEVGEQYF.

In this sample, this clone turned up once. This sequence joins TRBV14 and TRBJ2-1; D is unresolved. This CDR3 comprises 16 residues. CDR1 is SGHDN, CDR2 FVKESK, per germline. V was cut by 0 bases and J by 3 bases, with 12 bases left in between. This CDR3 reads CASSQDGPSSYNEQFF. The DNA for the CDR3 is TGTGCCAGCAGCCAAGATGGTCCCTCTAGCTACAATGAGCAGTTCTTC.

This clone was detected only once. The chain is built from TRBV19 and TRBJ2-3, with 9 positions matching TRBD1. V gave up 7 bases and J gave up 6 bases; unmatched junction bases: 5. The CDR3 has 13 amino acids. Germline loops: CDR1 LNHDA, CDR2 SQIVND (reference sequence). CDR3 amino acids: CASTQGAWDTQYF. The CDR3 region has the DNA TGTGCCAGTACACAGGGGGCATGGGATACGCAGTATTTT. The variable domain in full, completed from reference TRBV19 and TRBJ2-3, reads DGGITQSPKYLFRKEGQNVTLSCEQNLNHDAMYWYRQDPGQGLRLIYYSQIVNDFQKGDIAEGYSVSREKKESFPLTVTSAQKNPTAFYLCASTQGAWDTQYFGPGTRLTVL.

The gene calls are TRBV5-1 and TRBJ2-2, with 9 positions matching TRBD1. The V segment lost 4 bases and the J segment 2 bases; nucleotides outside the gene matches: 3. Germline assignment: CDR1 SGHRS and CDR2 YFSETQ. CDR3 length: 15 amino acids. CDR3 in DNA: TGCGCCAGCAGCGAGGGACAGGGCAACACCGGGGAGCTGTTTTTT. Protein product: CASSEGQGNTGELFF.

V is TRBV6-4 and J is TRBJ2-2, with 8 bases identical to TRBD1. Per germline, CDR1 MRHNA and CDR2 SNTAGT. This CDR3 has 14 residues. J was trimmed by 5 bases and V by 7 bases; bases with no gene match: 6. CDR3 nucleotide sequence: TGTGCCAGCAAGAAGACAGGGGATACCGGGGAGCTGTTTTTT. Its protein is CASKKTGDTGELFF.

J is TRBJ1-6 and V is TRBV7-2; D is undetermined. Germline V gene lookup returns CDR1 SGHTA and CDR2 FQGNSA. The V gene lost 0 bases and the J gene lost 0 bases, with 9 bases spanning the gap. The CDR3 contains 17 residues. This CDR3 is CASSLASQSSYNSPLHF. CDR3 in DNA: TGTGCCAGCAGCTTAGCGTCGCAGTCCTCCTATAATTCACCCCTCCACTTT.

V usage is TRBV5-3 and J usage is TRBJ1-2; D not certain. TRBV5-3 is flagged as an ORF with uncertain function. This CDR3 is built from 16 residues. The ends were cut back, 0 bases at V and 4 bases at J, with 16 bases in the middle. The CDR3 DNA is TGTGCCAGAAGCTTGGCGGCAGGCAGTAGAATCTATGGCTACACCTTC. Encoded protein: CARSLAAGSRIYGYTF.

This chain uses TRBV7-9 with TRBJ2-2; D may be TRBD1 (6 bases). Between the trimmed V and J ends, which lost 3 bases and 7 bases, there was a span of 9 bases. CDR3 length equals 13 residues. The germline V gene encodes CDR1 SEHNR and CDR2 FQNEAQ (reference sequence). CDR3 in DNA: TGTGCCAGCAGCTTTACAGGGATCGGGGAGCTGTTTTTT. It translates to CASSFTGIGELFF.

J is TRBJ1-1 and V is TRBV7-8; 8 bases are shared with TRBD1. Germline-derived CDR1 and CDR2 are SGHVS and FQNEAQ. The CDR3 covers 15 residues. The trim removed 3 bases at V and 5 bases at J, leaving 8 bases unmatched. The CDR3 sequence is CASSFRTGSSTEAFF. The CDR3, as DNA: TGTGCCAGCAGCTTCCGGACAGGGTCGAGTACTGAAGCTTTCTTT.

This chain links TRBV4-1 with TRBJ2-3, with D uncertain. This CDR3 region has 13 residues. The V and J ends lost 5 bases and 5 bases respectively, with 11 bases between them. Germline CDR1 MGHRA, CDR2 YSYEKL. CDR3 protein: CASSTPYRDTQYF. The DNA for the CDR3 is TGCGCCAGCAGCACACCCTACAGAGATACGCAGTATTTT.

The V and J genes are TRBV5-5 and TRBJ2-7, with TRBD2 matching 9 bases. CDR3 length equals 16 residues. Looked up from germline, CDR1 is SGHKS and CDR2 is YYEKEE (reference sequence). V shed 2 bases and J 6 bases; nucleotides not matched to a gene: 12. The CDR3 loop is CASSFANGGRGLEQYF. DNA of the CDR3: TGTGCCAGCAGCTTCGCTAACGGCGGGAGGGGTCTCGAGCAGTACTTC.

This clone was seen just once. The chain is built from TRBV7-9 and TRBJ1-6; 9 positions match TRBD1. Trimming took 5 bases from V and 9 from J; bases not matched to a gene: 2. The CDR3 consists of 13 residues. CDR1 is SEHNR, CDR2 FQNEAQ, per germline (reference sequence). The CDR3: CASSRDRVSPLHF. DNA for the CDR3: TGTGCCAGCAGCCGGGACAGGGTTTCACCCCTCCACTTT.

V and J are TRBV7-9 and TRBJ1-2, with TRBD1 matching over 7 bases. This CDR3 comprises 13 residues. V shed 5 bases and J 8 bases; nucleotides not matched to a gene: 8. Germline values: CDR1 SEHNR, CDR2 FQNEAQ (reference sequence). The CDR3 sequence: CASSRDRVEGYTF. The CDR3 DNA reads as TGTGCCAGCAGCCGAGACAGGGTTGAAGGCTACACCTTC.

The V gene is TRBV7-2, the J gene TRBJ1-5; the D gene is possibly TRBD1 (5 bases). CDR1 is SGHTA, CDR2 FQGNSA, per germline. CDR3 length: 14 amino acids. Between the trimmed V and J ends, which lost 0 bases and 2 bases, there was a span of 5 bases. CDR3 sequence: CASSLARGNQPQHF. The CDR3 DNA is TGTGCCAGCAGCTTAGCCAGGGGCAATCAGCCCCAGCATTTT.